The T cell receptor beta chain described here comes from a study of metastatic and nonmetastatic thyroid tumors. Study at large: Malignant and benign thyroid patients had repertoires compared in peripheral blood and tumor or nodule tissue. Study-level findings and limits: Malignant thyroid tumors reportedly exceeded benign nodules significantly in TCR beta diversity, with the difference appearing in blood and tumor.

With regard to this clone: The antigen remains undetermined.

CDR3 length: 14 amino acids. The V end lost 3 bases, the J end lost 3 bases, and 11 bases lay between the germline ends. Germline CDR1 and CDR2: MNHNS and SASEGT. None of the patients had undergone any treatment ahead of thyroid surgery. TCRdb re-clonotyped the PCR reads via MiXCR. The repertoire holds approximately 17,000 clones, with around 23% as singletons. The rearrangement uses TRBV6-1 and TRBJ1-1; D perhaps matches TRBD1 (5 bases). Sequenced material: adjacent normal tissue. This TCR was recovered from a female donor with papillary thyroid cancer or a benign thyroid nodule (not recorded which). Some clones in this sample may be carry-over from other donors' samples. DNA for the CDR3: TGTGCCAGCAGTGACAGGGTCGCGTACACTGAAGCTTTCTTT. Encoded protein: CASSDRVAYTEAFF.